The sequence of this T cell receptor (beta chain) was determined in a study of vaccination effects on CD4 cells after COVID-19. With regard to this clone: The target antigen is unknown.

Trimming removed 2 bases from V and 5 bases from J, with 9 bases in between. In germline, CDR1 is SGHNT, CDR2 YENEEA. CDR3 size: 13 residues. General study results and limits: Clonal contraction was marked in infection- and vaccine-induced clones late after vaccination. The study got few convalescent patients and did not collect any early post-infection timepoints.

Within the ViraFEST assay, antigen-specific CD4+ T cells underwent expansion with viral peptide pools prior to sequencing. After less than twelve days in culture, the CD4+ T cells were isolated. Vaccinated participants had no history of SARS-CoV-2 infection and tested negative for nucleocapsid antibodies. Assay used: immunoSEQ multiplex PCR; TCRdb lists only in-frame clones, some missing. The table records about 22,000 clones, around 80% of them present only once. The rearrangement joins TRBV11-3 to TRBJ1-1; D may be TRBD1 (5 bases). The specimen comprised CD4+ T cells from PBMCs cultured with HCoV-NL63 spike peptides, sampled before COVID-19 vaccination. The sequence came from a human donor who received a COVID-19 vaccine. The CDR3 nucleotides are TGTGCCAGCAGCTTACTCTGGGGGACTGAAGCTTTCTTT. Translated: CASSLLWGTEAFF.